These 31 T cell receptor beta chains came from one sample sequenced in a study of memory CD4+ T cells and cytomegalovirus serostatus. TCRdb keeps only in-frame clones here, not all; method: immunoSEQ multiplex PCR. Of around 40,000 clones in the sample, around three quarters were seen once. Single viable CD3+CD4+CD8-CD45RO+ cells were sorted as the memory CD4+ T cells. Sequencing input: memory CD4+ T cells from blood. Receptors were obtained from an adult in good health and CMV-seronegative.

This chain joins TRBV30 and TRBJ1-1; D might be TRBD1 (5 bases). V was shortened by 2 bases and J by 7 bases, with 11 bases between the two germline ends. The CDR3 is 12 amino acids. The germline CDR1 and CDR2 sequences are GTSNPN and SVGIG (reference sequence). CDR3 sequence (DNA): TGTGCCTGGAGTTCATGGGGCCTTGAAGCTTTCTTT. The encoded protein is CAWSSWGLEAFF.

A single count supports this clone. CDR3 sequence reads: CSVEKGNTEAFF. Written as DNA, the CDR3 is TGCAGCGTTGAAAAAGGGAACACTGAAGCTTTCTTT. This chain links TRBV29-1 with TRBJ1-1; D is ambiguous. The CDR3 covers 12 residues. Trimming removed 2 bases at V and 1 base at J, with 5 bases between. Per the germline V gene, CDR1 is SQVTM and CDR2 is ANQGSEA.

The V and J genes are TRBV19 and TRBJ2-7; 9 positions match TRBD1. The germline V gene has CDR1 LNHDA and CDR2 SQIVND (reference sequence). Germline trimming cut 8 bases from V and 0 bases from J; bases unmatched to any gene: 5. This CDR3 region has 14 residues. The CDR3 here is CASGDRDNSYEQYF. CDR3 nucleotides: TGTGCCAGTGGGGACAGGGATAACTCCTACGAGCAGTACTTC.

V is TRBV5-1 and J is TRBJ2-3; TRBD1 agrees at 7 bases. Looked up from germline, CDR1 is SGHRS and CDR2 is YFSETQ. V lost 4 bases, J lost 0 bases, and 11 bases stayed unmatched. The CDR3 contains 17 residues. The CDR3 sequence is CASSTTRQGGSTDTQYF. For the CDR3, the DNA is TGCGCCAGCAGCACCACCCGACAGGGCGGTAGCACAGATACGCAGTATTTT.

The rearrangement links TRBV11-2 to TRBJ2-1, with 9 positions matching TRBD1. The CDR3 runs to 16 residues. The germline V gene has CDR1 SGHAT and CDR2 FQNNGV. Trimming removed 8 bases from V and 1 base from J; junction bases left unmatched: 9. CDR3 sequence (DNA): TGTGCCAGCGCGGCCCCCGGGACAGGGTCCTACAATGAGCAGTTCTTC. It specifies CASAAPGTGSYNEQFF. Supplemented by reference TRBV11-2 and TRBJ2-1, the full variable domain reads EAGVAQSPRYKIIEKRQSVAFWCNPISGHATLYWYQQILGQGPKLLIQFQNNGVVDDSQLPKDRFSAERLKGVDSTLKIQPAKLEDSAVYLCASAAPGTGSYNEQFFGPGTRLTVL.

The chain employs TRBV11-3 and TRBJ2-3, with D uncertain. Germline CDR1 and CDR2: SGHNT and YENEEA. V was clipped by 1 base and J by 3 bases, with 5 bases between them. The CDR3 length is 13 residues. The CDR3 sequence is CASSLGRTDTQYF. CDR3 nucleotides: TGTGCCAGCAGCTTAGGGCGTACAGATACGCAGTATTTT. Full variable domain (remainder filled in from reference TRBV11-3 and TRBJ2-3): EAGVVQSPRYKIIEKKQPVAFWCNPISGHNTLYWYLQNLGQGPELLIRYENEEAVDDSQLPKDRFSAERLKGVDSTLKIQPAELGDSAVYLCASSLGRTDTQYFGPGTRLTVL.

The chain couples TRBV2 to TRBJ2-7; D unclear. Germline assignment: CDR1 SNHLY and CDR2 FYNNEI. Trimming removed 6 bases from V and 1 base from J, with 4 bases in between. This CDR3 is 11 amino acids long. CDR3 region: CASRESYEQYF. CDR3 nucleotide sequence: TGTGCCAGCAGGGAATCCTACGAGCAGTACTTC.

The chain employs TRBV11-3 and TRBJ2-5; 8 bases are shared with TRBD1. Germline V CDR1 and CDR2: SGHNT, YENEEA. This CDR3 is 14 amino acids long. The V gene end was trimmed by 3 bases and the J gene end by 1 base; junction bases not matched to a gene: 1. CDR3: CASSFGTGQETQYF. The CDR3 nucleotides are TGTGCCAGCAGCTTTGGGACAGGCCAAGAGACCCAGTACTTC.

The chain's CDR3 is CASSDGPLGNTIYF. CDR3 DNA sequence: TGTGCCAGCAGTGATGGGCCCCTCGGAAACACCATATATTTT. The chain has TRBV2 and TRBJ1-3, with D unresolved. Per germline, CDR1 SNHLY and CDR2 FYNNEI. V gave up 3 bases and J gave up 4 bases, with 10 bases separating them. The CDR3 covers 14 residues.

This rearrangement joins TRBV6-5 to TRBJ2-1; possible D gene TRBD2, 6 bases. Germline V CDR1 and CDR2: MNHEY, SVGAGI. The CDR3 totals 14 residues. With 6 bases removed from V and 6 bases from J, the gap between germline ends came to 15 bases. CDR3 sequence: CASRRETRVNEQFF. CDR3 nucleotides: TGTGCCAGCAGGCGCGAGACTAGGGTCAATGAGCAGTTCTTC.

The chain is built from TRBV2 and TRBJ1-6, with D hard to call. The length of the CDR3 is 12 residues. CDR1 and CDR2 (germline): SNHLY, FYNNEI. With 6 bases removed from V and 10 bases from J, the gap between germline ends came to 10 bases. The CDR3 loop reads CASRLGESPLHF. CDR3 DNA: TGTGCCAGCAGACTGGGAGAATCACCCCTCCACTTT.

This chain connects TRBV9 to TRBJ2-2, with 10 bases matching TRBD1. Per germline, CDR1 SGDLS and CDR2 YYNGEE. The junction had 4 bases not matched to a gene; V was cut back by 3 bases and J by 5 bases. The CDR3 is 15 residues long. The CDR3 loop reads CASSGDRGQTGELFF. The CDR3 DNA follows: TGTGCCAGCAGCGGAGACAGGGGGCAAACCGGGGAGCTGTTTTTT.

The chain joins TRBV11-1 to TRBJ1-1, with D uncertain. V was cut by 5 bases and J by 4 bases, with 14 bases left in between. This CDR3 has 14 amino acids. The germline V gene has CDR1 SGHAT and CDR2 FQDESV (reference sequence). The CDR3 DNA reads TGTGCCAGCAGCCACCCGACCCGGAGCACTGAAGCTTTCTTT. Encoded protein: CASSHPTRSTEAFF.

The chain recombines TRBV5-5 with TRBJ2-1; 9 nucleotides match TRBD2. Germline CDR1 is SGHKS and CDR2 is YYEKEE (reference sequence). The CDR3 is made up of 16 amino acids. The V gene end was trimmed by 2 bases and the J gene end by 9 bases; junction bases not matched to a gene: 12. CDR3 nucleotides: TGTGCCAGCAGCTTAACCCCCCTAGCGGGGTCGGGTGAGCAGTTCTTC. Its protein product is CASSLTPLAGSGEQFF.

This clone occurred a few times. The gene calls are TRBV6-6 and TRBJ1-5; unclear D gene. The germline V gene has CDR1 MNHNY and CDR2 SVGAGI (reference sequence). V was pared by 4 bases and J by 1 base, with 14 bases between. The CDR3 runs to 16 residues. The CDR3 sequence is CASSSAYGGSNQPQHF. The CDR3 nucleotides read TGTGCCAGCAGTTCAGCATACGGTGGCAGCAATCAGCCCCAGCATTTT.

This sequence joins TRBV6-5 and TRBJ1-1; 8 nucleotides align to TRBD1. This CDR3 has 14 residues. Germline loops: CDR1 MNHEY, CDR2 SVGAGI. V shed 5 bases and J 3 bases; nucleotides not matched to a gene: 5. The CDR3 loop reads CASSTGGMDTEAFF. In DNA, the CDR3 is TGTGCCAGCAGTACAGGGGGTATGGACACTGAAGCTTTCTTT.

This clone was counted only a few times. CDR3 coding DNA: TGTGCCAGCAGTGAGACGATTAACTATGGCTACACCTTC. This gives the protein CASSETINYGYTF. The chain carries TRBV27 and TRBJ1-2, with D unclear. V was pared by 5 bases and J by 1 base, with 8 bases between. The CDR3 length is 13 residues. Germline CDR1 MNHEY, CDR2 SMNVEV (reference sequence).

The V and J genes are TRBV5-6 and TRBJ2-1; D uncertain. The CDR3 runs 13 residues. Germline assignment: CDR1 SGHDT and CDR2 YYEEEE. V dropped 4 bases and J dropped 2 bases, with 7 bases sitting between them. This chain's CDR3 is CASSLQAYNEQFF. The CDR3 DNA reads TGTGCCAGCAGCCTTCAAGCCTACAATGAGCAGTTCTTC. The complete variable domain, with remaining parts taken from reference TRBV5-6 and TRBJ2-1, reads DAGVTQSPTHLIKTRGQQVTLRCSPKSGHDTVSWYQQALGQGPQFIFQYYEEEERQRGNFPDRFSGHQFPNYSSELNVNALLLGDSALYLCASSLQAYNEQFFGPGTRLTVL.

A word on this clone: Other DNA sequences from this sample encode an identical CDR3 as well. This rearrangement joins TRBV18 to TRBJ1-2; D uncertain. The CDR3 has 14 residues. Germline CDR1 reads KGHSH; CDR2 reads LQKENI. V lost 3 bases, J lost 6 bases, and 14 bases lay in between. CDR3 bases: TGTGCCAGCTCACCGTCGGCGGGGAGAGATGGCTACACCTTC. Translated, it gives CASSPSAGRDGYTF.

The V call is TRBV11-1, the J call TRBJ1-1; D unclear. This CDR3 is 12 amino acids long. From germline, CDR1 is SGHAT and CDR2 FQDESV (reference sequence). The V and J ends lost 2 bases and 4 bases respectively, with 5 bases between them. CDR3 sequence reads: CASSLRGTEAFF. The DNA for the CDR3 is TGTGCCAGCAGCTTACGGGGCACTGAAGCTTTCTTT.

This clone occurred once. The rearrangement uses TRBV19 and TRBJ1-1; D possibly corresponds to TRBD1 (5 bases). The CDR3 totals 12 residues. V shed 4 bases and J shed 7 bases, with 10 bases lying between them. Germline CDR1 is LNHDA and CDR2 is SQIVND (reference sequence). The CDR3 region has the DNA TGTGCCAGTAGTAGTTCAGGGTTTGAAGCTTTCTTT. Its protein is CASSSSGFEAFF. Full variable domain (outside the CDR3, taken from reference TRBV19 and TRBJ1-1): DGGITQSPKYLFRKEGQNVTLSCEQNLNHDAMYWYRQDPGQGLRLIYYSQIVNDFQKGDIAEGYSVSREKKESFPLTVTSAQKNPTAFYLCASSSSGFEAFFGQGTRLTVV.

This clone was observed a handful of times. The chain is built from TRBV18 and TRBJ1-1; D unclear. The germline CDR1 and CDR2 sequences are KGHSH and LQKENI. Trimming cost V 6 bases and J 1 base, with 12 bases left between them. The CDR3 spans 14 residues. DNA for the CDR3: TGTGCCAGCTCGCCGGGATCCAAGAACACTGAAGCTTTCTTT. Translating it yields CASSPGSKNTEAFF.

The sample holds a few counts of this clone. The chain combines TRBV18 with TRBJ1-1; D is unresolved. Germline V gene sequence: CDR1 KGHSH, CDR2 LQKENI. The CDR3 sequence is 17 residues long. V lost 2 bases to trimming and J lost 1 base, with 17 bases between them. As DNA, the CDR3 is TGTGCCAGCTCACCATTCGACCCGCGATTTAAGAACACTGAAGCTTTCTTT. Its protein is CASSPFDPRFKNTEAFF.

The CDR3 sequence: CASSLGTGSGQPQHF. CDR3 DNA sequence: TGTGCCAGCAGCTTAGGCACAGGGAGCGGGCAGCCCCAGCATTTT. The rearrangement joins TRBV7-9 to TRBJ1-5, with a tentative D call TRBD1 (6 bases). V was cut by 1 base and J by 7 bases, with 14 bases left in between. Germline CDR1 reads SEHNR; CDR2 reads FQNEAQ (reference sequence). The CDR3 consists of 15 residues.

This chain uses TRBV20-1 with TRBJ2-1; D is unresolved. The CDR3 consists of 11 residues. Trimming stripped 6 bases from V and 8 bases from J, with 11 bases between. The germline V gene has CDR1 DFQATT and CDR2 SNEGSKA (reference sequence). The CDR3 bases are TGCAGTGCCGGTCCTCGGGATGAGCAGTTCTTC. It translates to CSAGPRDEQFF.

The chain joins TRBV6-1 to TRBJ2-3; D remains ambiguous. Between the trimmed V and J ends, which lost 4 bases and 0 bases, there was a span of 8 bases. The CDR3 loop spans 14 amino acids. CDR1 and CDR2 (germline): MNHNS, SASEGT. CDR3 protein: CASSGSSSTDTQYF. The CDR3 DNA sequence: TGTGCCAGCAGTGGGTCCTCTAGCACAGATACGCAGTATTTT.

The rearrangement joins TRBV10-3 to TRBJ2-2; maybe TRBD1 (6 bases). Deletions cut 5 bases from V and 6 bases from J, with 10 bases between. This CDR3 is 13 amino acids long. Germline loops: CDR1 ENHRY, CDR2 SYGVKD. The CDR3 bases are TGTGCCATCAGTACAGGGAAGGCCGGGGAGCTGTTTTTT. Translating it yields CAISTGKAGELFF.

V gene TRBV7-2 combines with J gene TRBJ1-1; no reliable D call. The ends were cut back, 4 bases at V and 4 bases at J, with 16 bases in the middle. The germline CDR1 and CDR2 sequences are SGHTA and FQGNSA. CDR3 size: 15 residues. DNA of the CDR3: TGTGCCAGCAGCTACAACCGTGAAGGTACCACTGAAGCTTTCTTT. It yields the protein CASSYNREGTTEAFF. Looking up the rest from reference TRBV7-2 and TRBJ1-1 gives the full variable domain: GAGVSQSPSNKVTEKGKDVELRCDPISGHTALYWYRQSLGQGLEFLIYFQGNSAPDKSGLPSDRFSAERTGGSVSTLTIQRTQQEDSAVYLCASSYNREGTTEAFFGQGTRLTVV.

This chain joins TRBV6-6 and TRBJ2-5; D gene ambiguous. The CDR3 runs 13 residues. Trimming removed 6 bases at V and 5 bases at J, with 13 bases between. CDR1 and CDR2 from the germline V gene are MNHNY and SVGAGI (reference sequence). CDR3 amino acids: CASSYGPRETQYF. CDR3 coding DNA: TGTGCCAGCAGCTACGGACCTCGGGAGACCCAGTACTTC.

The rearrangement uses TRBV29-1 and TRBJ1-1; weak D call: TRBD1 (6 bases). There are 12 residues in the CDR3. Germline CDR1 and CDR2: SQVTM and ANQGSEA. Trimming removed 3 bases from V and 4 bases from J, with 9 bases in between. The CDR3 DNA follows: TGCAGCGTTGACAGGGGAGGCACTGAAGCTTTCTTT. Translation: CSVDRGGTEAFF.

Within the sample, this clone is medium-sized. This sequence joins TRBV7-8 and TRBJ1-2, with 7 bases lining up with TRBD1. Germline CDR1 is SGHVS and CDR2 is FQNEAQ. CDR3 size: 15 residues. Trimming took 4 bases from V and 4 from J; bases not matched to a gene: 9. The chain's CDR3 is CASSSKGQAAYGYTF. The CDR3 DNA reads TGTGCCAGCAGCTCTAAAGGACAGGCGGCCTATGGCTACACCTTC.